The T cell receptor (beta chain) described here comes from a study of cytotoxic CD8 clonotypes in ibrutinib-treated CLL. Across the whole study: Complete response was seen in 2 patients and partial in about 24; approximately 12 progressed and roughly 14 stayed remitted after a median roughly 70 months. Each sample contained, on average, roughly 250,000 productive templates and roughly 100,000 productive rearrangements.

Target depth was 1 in 200,000 to 1 in 1 million T cells, about 10x per clonotype. Data came from immunoSEQ multiplex PCR; TCRdb stores just in-frame clones and leaves some out. The top ten hold roughly 7% of the sample, which has hundreds of thousands of clones, 80% seen once. This clone was seen a single time. CDR1 and CDR2 from the germline V gene are LNHNV and YYDKDF (reference sequence). Trimming stripped 5 bases from V and 11 bases from J, with 4 bases between. The CDR3 sequence is 9 residues long. This sample comprised PBMCs, obtained before ibrutinib treatment. The TCR comes from a human donor with chronic lymphocytic leukemia. V is TRBV15 and J is TRBJ2-1; D gene unclear. Here the CDR3 reads CATSGQQFF. Written as DNA, the CDR3 is TGTGCCACCAGCGGCCAGCAGTTCTTC.